This T cell receptor (beta chain) appears in the sequencing data of a study of blood T cell repertoires in COVID-19. For the study at large: Italy, Spain and the United States were the sources of the convalescent and acute COVID-19 samples. PBMCs, B-cell-depleted T cells, or T cells were the source of the cDNA or gDNA that made up the material.

The table came from immunoSEQ multiplex PCR; TCRdb's copy has only in-frame clones and leaves some out. The sample has fewer than 300,000 clones, approximately 91% seen once; the top ten hold about 2.2%. While infection was still active, Seattle patients were enrolled and then followed longitudinally. The V gene end was trimmed by 5 bases and the J gene end by 2 bases; junction bases not matched to a gene: 12. Germline CDR1 is MNHEY and CDR2 is SMNVEV (reference sequence). This CDR3 region has 17 residues. The V gene is TRBV27, the J gene TRBJ1-5, with 7 bases that match TRBD1. The sequence came from a woman aged 25 to 39 with COVID-19, enrolled during active disease. Sequencing input: peripheral blood. In DNA, the CDR3 is TGTGCCAGCAGTCGAGAGTACAGGGGTGATGGCAATCAGCCCCAGCATTTT. Protein product: CASSREYRGDGNQPQHF.